Following are 25 T cell receptor beta chains from one sample sequenced in a study of blood T cell repertoires in COVID-19. Libraries were prepared by immunoSEQ multiplex PCR; TCRdb keeps only in-frame clonotypes and omits some of them. In the table there are a few hundred thousand clones, more than 65% of which are singletons. Sequences were obtained from peripheral blood. These receptors were collected from a woman younger than 35 with acute or convalescent COVID-19.

The rearrangement joins TRBV4-3 to TRBJ2-3; 8 bases are a match to TRBD1. The CDR3 consists of 15 residues. Germline V gene lookup returns CDR1 LGHNA and CDR2 YSLEER. The ends lost 0 bases at V and 5 bases at J; junction bases unmatched: 4. The CDR3 loop reads CASSQEDRVGDTQYF. CDR3 DNA sequence: TGCGCCAGCAGCCAAGAGGACAGGGTGGGAGATACGCAGTATTTT.

The rearrangement joins TRBV9 to TRBJ1-4; D uncertain. Looked up from germline, CDR1 is SGDLS and CDR2 is YYNGEE. V lost 0 bases, J lost 8 bases, and 11 bases lay in between. There are 14 residues in the CDR3. The CDR3 region is CASSVDSGGEKLFF. The CDR3 nucleotides read TGTGCCAGCAGCGTAGACAGTGGTGGCGAAAAACTGTTTTTT.

The count of this clone is one. The chain combines TRBV28 with TRBJ2-6, with D possibly being TRBD1 (6 bases). The germline V gene encodes CDR1 MDHEN and CDR2 SYDVKM. The CDR3 is 17 amino acids. V lost 6 bases and J 1 base, leaving 16 bases between the germline ends. DNA for the CDR3: TGTGCCAGCAGGGACACAGGGAAAGGTTCTGGGGCCAACGTCCTGACTTTC. Translation gives CASRDTGKGSGANVLTF.

The chain links TRBV4-3 to TRBJ1-2; 9 bases agree with TRBD1. The CDR3 has 17 residues. The V and J ends lost 1 base and 5 bases, in that order; junction bases with no gene match: 11. Germline assignment: CDR1 LGHNA and CDR2 YSLEER. In DNA form, the CDR3 reads TGCGCCAGCAGCCAAGGGGTCGTCGGACAGGGGCAATATGGCTACACCTTC. Translating it yields CASSQGVVGQGQYGYTF.

The V call is TRBV19, the J call TRBJ1-5, with TRBD1 as a possible D gene (6 bases). Trimming stripped 7 bases from V and 7 bases from J, with 20 bases between. Looked up from germline, CDR1 is LNHDA and CDR2 is SQIVND (reference sequence). There are 15 residues in the CDR3. The CDR3 DNA follows: TGTGCCAGTAATCGGCTAGGGGGGGTCCCCCAGCCCCAGCATTTT. Its protein product is CASNRLGGVPQPQHF.

The chain uses TRBV30 and TRBJ2-5; 8 bases align to TRBD1. Germline CDR1 and CDR2: GTSNPN and SVGIG (reference sequence). Losses at the gene ends were 2 bases for V and 4 bases for J; bases not matched to a gene: 9. The CDR3 has 15 residues. The CDR3 reads CAWSTDRGVPETQYF. DNA for the CDR3: TGTGCCTGGAGTACCGACAGGGGAGTCCCAGAGACCCAGTACTTC.

The V gene is TRBV7-9, the J gene TRBJ1-5; 7 bases fit TRBD1. This CDR3 spans 16 amino acids. V lost 5 bases and J lost 2; bases outside the gene matches: 9. Germline CDR1 and CDR2: SEHNR and FQNEAQ (reference sequence). CDR3 bases: TGTGCCAGCAGCCAGACAGGGTCCTACGGCAATCAGCCCCAGCATTTT. Protein product: CASSQTGSYGNQPQHF.

The genes are TRBV7-8 and TRBJ2-7; TRBD2 aligns across 8 bases. CDR3 length: 17 amino acids. From germline, CDR1 is SGHVS and CDR2 FQNEAQ. V gave up 1 base and J gave up 6 bases; unmatched junction bases: 14. As DNA, the CDR3 is TGTGCCAGCAGCTTAGTTGGGTCGGGAGGGCCTTTTCGCGAGCAGTACTTC. Its translation is CASSLVGSGGPFREQYF.

This clone came up once. The chain combines TRBV7-2 with TRBJ1-5; 8 bases match TRBD1. The junction had 3 bases not matched to a gene; V was cut back by 6 bases and J by 5 bases. CDR1 SGHTA and CDR2 FQGNSA come from the germline V gene. CDR3 size: 13 residues. The CDR3: CASSPQGDQPQHF. The CDR3 bases are TGTGCCAGCAGTCCACAGGGGGATCAGCCCCAGCATTTT.

By share, this clone counts as medium-sized. The chain has TRBV19 and TRBJ1-2; a possible D gene is TRBD1 (6 bases). V was pared by 5 bases and J by 5 bases, with 12 bases between. The CDR3 loop spans 13 amino acids. CDR1 and CDR2 (germline): LNHDA, SQIVND (reference sequence). CDR3 bases: TGTGCCAGTAGTGACAGGTCCAGATATGGCTACACCTTC. This encodes CASSDRSRYGYTF.

CDR3 in DNA: TGTGCCAGTAGTATGGAGGGTTCTGGAAACACCATATATTTT. Encoded protein: CASSMEGSGNTIYF. V and J are TRBV19 and TRBJ1-3; no clear D. Germline-derived CDR1 and CDR2 are LNHDA and SQIVND (reference sequence). The CDR3 runs to 14 residues. V gave up 3 bases and J gave up 1 base, with 7 bases separating them.

This clone was observed a single time. The rearrangement uses TRBV6-5 and TRBJ1-2; TRBD1 agrees at 7 bases. The CDR3 consists of 13 residues. CDR1 and CDR2 (germline): MNHEY, SVGAGI. V was pared by 4 bases and J by 8 bases, with 7 bases of the junction left unmatched. CDR3 nucleotides: TGTGCCAGCAGTTTCGACAGGGAGAGAGGCTACACCTTC. It codes for CASSFDRERGYTF.

The chain is built from TRBV9 and TRBJ1-4; the D is unclear. This CDR3 region has 14 residues. V lost 3 bases and J lost 0, with 6 bases in between. Germline CDR1 and CDR2: SGDLS and YYNGEE. DNA for the CDR3: TGTGCCAGCAGCGCCCATTCAACTAATGAAAAACTGTTTTTT. Its protein product is CASSAHSTNEKLFF.

DNA for the CDR3: TGTGCCAGCACTAAGGCGCTAGCGGCCCACGAGCAGTACTTC. It translates to CASTKALAAHEQYF. The chain recombines TRBV6-5 with TRBJ2-7, with 7 bases matching TRBD2. CDR3 length: 14 residues. Germline CDR1 MNHEY, CDR2 SVGAGI. Trimming at V came to 7 bases and at J to 5 bases, leaving 11 bases not matched to a gene.

The V call is TRBV5-1, the J call TRBJ2-3; 7 nucleotides agree with TRBD2. From germline, CDR1 is SGHRS and CDR2 YFSETQ. V was pared by 0 bases and J by 4 bases, with 8 bases of the junction left unmatched. The CDR3 totals 16 residues. CDR3 residues: CASSLGWRELADTQYF. CDR3 bases: TGCGCCAGCAGCTTGGGCTGGCGGGAGTTGGCAGATACGCAGTATTTT.

The rearrangement joins TRBV18 to TRBJ2-7; 7 bases align to TRBD2. Per germline, CDR1 KGHSH and CDR2 LQKENI. V lost 0 bases, J lost 6 bases, and 5 bases stayed unmatched. The CDR3 is 14 residues long. The CDR3 sequence: CASSPPRTRREQYF. CDR3 DNA: TGTGCCAGCTCACCACCGAGGACTAGGCGCGAGCAGTACTTC.

V gene TRBV3-1 (or the pseudogene TRBV3-2) combines with J gene TRBJ1-1, with D possibly being TRBD1 (6 bases). The CDR3 runs 14 residues. The V and J ends lost 6 bases and 0 bases respectively, with 11 bases between them. The germline CDR1 and CDR2 sequences are LGHDT and YNNKEL (reference sequence). In DNA, the CDR3 is TGTGCCAGCAGTTTCGGGACACTGAACACTGAAGCTTTCTTT. It encodes CASSFGTLNTEAFF.

The J gene is TRBJ1-2, the V gene TRBV7-2, with TRBD1 matching 7 bases. Looked up from germline, CDR1 is SGHTA and CDR2 is FQGNSA. V shed 5 bases and J 3 bases; nucleotides not matched to a gene: 6. CDR3 length: 14 residues. The CDR3 region is CASSAHGTDYGYTF. CDR3 coding DNA: TGTGCCAGCAGCGCCCACGGGACAGACTATGGCTACACCTTC.

This clone was seen just once. This chain joins TRBV27 and TRBJ2-5; possible D gene TRBD2, 5 bases. The length of the CDR3 is 14 residues. V lost 4 bases, J lost 2 bases, and 11 bases lay in between. Germline assignment: CDR1 MNHEY and CDR2 SMNVEV (reference sequence). The CDR3 spells CASSWVSGQETQYF. The CDR3 bases are TGTGCCAGCAGTTGGGTCAGCGGACAAGAGACCCAGTACTTC.

The gene calls are TRBV11-2 and TRBJ1-2; D is ambiguous. Germline CDR1 is SGHAT and CDR2 is FQNNGV. Trimming cost V 5 bases and J 1 base, with 11 bases left between them. This CDR3 comprises 14 residues. The CDR3 nucleotides read TGTGCCAGCAGCCCGACGCGGGGTAACTATGGCTACACCTTC. Residues: CASSPTRGNYGYTF.

V is TRBV7-9 and J is TRBJ2-7, with D maybe TRBD2 (6 bases). The CDR3 is 14 amino acids. Germline values: CDR1 SEHNR, CDR2 FQNEAQ (reference sequence). Trimming took 2 bases from V and 2 from J, leaving 10 bases between them. The CDR3 DNA reads as TGTGCCAGCAGCTTACAGAGACTAGCCTACGAGCAGTACTTC. Residues: CASSLQRLAYEQYF.

This clone turned up a few times. The chain employs TRBV28 and TRBJ2-1; D perhaps matches TRBD2 (6 bases). Germline CDR1 MDHEN, CDR2 SYDVKM. This CDR3 comprises 15 residues. Trimming removed 2 bases from V and 4 bases from J, with 12 bases in between. The CDR3 nucleotides are TGTGCCAGCAGTTTACTCGGGGAGGCTTACAATGAGCAGTTCTTC. This translates into CASSLLGEAYNEQFF.

This chain connects TRBV7-2 to TRBJ1-2; 10 positions agree with TRBD1. From germline, CDR1 is SGHTA and CDR2 FQGNSA. J gave up 3 bases and V 7 bases, and 20 bases lay outside the gene matches. The CDR3 covers 19 residues. CDR3 sequence: CASNTATDRTGGMDYGYTF. In nucleotides, the CDR3 is TGTGCCAGCAACACAGCTACCGATAGGACAGGGGGTATGGACTATGGCTACACCTTC.

V gene TRBV10-3 combines with J gene TRBJ2-1; the match to TRBD2 covers 9 bases. The CDR3 extends over 18 amino acids. The germline gives CDR1 ENHRY, CDR2 SYGVKD. Trimming cost V 6 bases and J 8 bases; bases outside gene matches: 20. DNA of the CDR3: TGTGCCATCAGCTGGACAGATCTTAGCGGGGGAACTACCGATGAGCAGTTCTTC. It is translated as CAISWTDLSGGTTDEQFF.

This chain joins TRBV19 and TRBJ2-7, with 9 nucleotides matching TRBD2. Trimming removed 5 bases from V and 2 bases from J; junction bases left unmatched: 13. Germline CDR1 LNHDA, CDR2 SQIVND (reference sequence). The CDR3 totals 17 residues. CDR3 amino acids: CASSPRLAEIRPYEQYF. The CDR3 DNA reads as TGTGCCAGTAGTCCTAGACTAGCGGAGATCAGACCCTACGAGCAGTACTTC. The complete variable domain, with remaining parts taken from reference TRBV19 and TRBJ2-7, reads DGGITQSPKYLFRKEGQNVTLSCEQNLNHDAMYWYRQDPGQGLRLIYYSQIVNDFQKGDIAEGYSVSREKKESFPLTVTSAQKNPTAFYLCASSPRLAEIRPYEQYFGPGTRLTVT.